The 6 T cell receptor beta chains in this list originate from one sample, sequenced in a study of cytomegalovirus exposure and HLA in healthy donors. In the PCR, 60 Vbeta and 13 Jbeta primers were used. Data came from immunoSEQ multiplex PCR; TCRdb stores just in-frame clones and leaves some out. Here the sample spans approximately 150,000 clones, around 81% being singletons. Sequences were obtained from PBMCs. The receptors come from a woman under 30 in good health and CMV-seropositive.

The CDR3: CASSRTGMSYEQFF. In nucleotides, the CDR3 is TGTGCCAGCAGCCGGACAGGAATGAGTTATGAGCAGTTCTTC. This chain uses TRBV2 with TRBJ2-1, with 7 nucleotides matching TRBD1. CDR1 is SNHLY, CDR2 FYNNEI, per germline. The CDR3 has 14 residues. V was pared by 6 bases and J by 8 bases, with 10 bases of the junction left unmatched.

The gene calls are TRBV6-1 and TRBJ2-7, with D maybe TRBD1 (6 bases). CDR3 size: 17 residues. Germline V gives CDR1 MNHNS, CDR2 SASEGT. Trimming pared 3 bases from V and 3 bases from J, leaving 21 bases between. CDR3 in DNA: TGTGCCAGCAGTGATCCCGTCACAGGGAATTTAGGCTACGAGCAGTACTTC. Amino acids: CASSDPVTGNLGYEQYF.

The CDR3: CASSSPLRGRVHYEQYF. CDR3 nucleotide sequence: TGTGCCAGCAGTTCACCCCTTAGGGGCAGGGTCCACTACGAGCAGTACTTC. The chain is built from TRBV27 and TRBJ2-7; a possible D gene is TRBD1 (5 bases). The V end was cut by 4 bases, the J end by 3 bases, with 22 bases between. Germline assignment: CDR1 MNHEY and CDR2 SMNVEV (reference sequence). The CDR3 length is 17 residues.

The V gene is TRBV5-4, the J gene TRBJ2-3; D is uncertain. Germline CDR1 is SGHNT and CDR2 is YYREEE (reference sequence). With 5 bases removed from V and 2 bases from J, the gap between germline ends came to 12 bases. The CDR3 length is 14 residues. This CDR3 is CASRSIEDTDTQYF. The CDR3 nucleotides are TGTGCCAGCAGGTCTATTGAAGACACAGATACGCAGTATTTT.

This clone was counted only a few times. This chain links TRBV7-9 with TRBJ1-1; D not resolved. The CDR3 is made up of 15 amino acids. Germline CDR1 reads SEHNR; CDR2 reads FQNEAQ (reference sequence). With 2 bases removed from V and 2 bases from J, the gap between germline ends came to 12 bases. CDR3: CASSLHPEVNTEAFF. The CDR3 bases are TGTGCCAGCAGCTTACATCCAGAAGTTAACACTGAAGCTTTCTTT.

The chain is built from TRBV23-1 and TRBJ2-7; 8 nucleotides line up with TRBD1. TRBV23-1 qualifies as an ORF whose function is uncertain. The CDR3 consists of 16 residues. Trimming took 3 bases from V and 5 from J; bases not matched to a gene: 12. The CDR3 DNA follows: TGCGCCAGCAGTCACCCTTTCAACAGGGGGAAGGACGAGCAGTACTTC. Protein sequence: CASSHPFNRGKDEQYF.